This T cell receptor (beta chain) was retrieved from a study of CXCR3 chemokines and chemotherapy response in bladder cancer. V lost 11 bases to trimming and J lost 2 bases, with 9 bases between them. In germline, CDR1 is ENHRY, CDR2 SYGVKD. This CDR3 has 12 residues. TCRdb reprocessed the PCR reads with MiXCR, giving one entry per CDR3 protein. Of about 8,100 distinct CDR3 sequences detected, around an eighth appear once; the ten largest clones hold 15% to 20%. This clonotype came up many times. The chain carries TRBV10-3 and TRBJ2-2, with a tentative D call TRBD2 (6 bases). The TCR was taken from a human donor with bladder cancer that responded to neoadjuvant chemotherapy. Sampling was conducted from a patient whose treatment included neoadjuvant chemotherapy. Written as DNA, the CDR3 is TGTGCCGCGGGACGCAACACCGGGGAGCTGTTTTTT. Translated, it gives CAAGRNTGELFF.